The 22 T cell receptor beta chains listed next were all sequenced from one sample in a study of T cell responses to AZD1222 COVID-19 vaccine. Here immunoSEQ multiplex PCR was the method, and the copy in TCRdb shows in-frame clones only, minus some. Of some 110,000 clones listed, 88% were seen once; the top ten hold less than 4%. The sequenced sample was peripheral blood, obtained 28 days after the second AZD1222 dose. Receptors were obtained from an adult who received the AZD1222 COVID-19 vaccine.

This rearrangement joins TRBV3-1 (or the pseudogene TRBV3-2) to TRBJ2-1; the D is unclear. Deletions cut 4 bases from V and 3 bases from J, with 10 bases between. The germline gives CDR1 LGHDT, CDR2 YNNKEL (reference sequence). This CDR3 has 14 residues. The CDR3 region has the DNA TGTGCCAGCAGCCGACGCTCCAACTACAATGAGCAGTTCTTC. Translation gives CASSRRSNYNEQFF.

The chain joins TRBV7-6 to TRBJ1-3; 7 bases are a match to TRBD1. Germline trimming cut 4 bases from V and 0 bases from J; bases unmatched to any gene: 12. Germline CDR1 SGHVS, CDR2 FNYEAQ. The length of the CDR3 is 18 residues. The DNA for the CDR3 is TGTGCCAGCAGCTCTAACCACAGGGGAGCCTTCTCTGGAAACACCATATATTTT. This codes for CASSSNHRGAFSGNTIYF. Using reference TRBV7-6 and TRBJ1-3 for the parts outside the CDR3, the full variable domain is GAGVSQSPRYKVTKRGQDVALRCDPISGHVSLYWYRQALGQGPEFLTYFNYEAQQDKSGLPNDRFSAERPEGSISTLTIQRTEQRDSAMYRCASSSNHRGAFSGNTIYFGEGSWLTVV.

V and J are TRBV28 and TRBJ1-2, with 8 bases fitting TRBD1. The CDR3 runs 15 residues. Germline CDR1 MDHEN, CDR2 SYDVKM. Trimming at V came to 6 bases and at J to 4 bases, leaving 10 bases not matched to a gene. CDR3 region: CASRGEQGQVYGYTF. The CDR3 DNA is TGTGCCAGCAGGGGTGAACAGGGACAGGTCTATGGCTACACCTTC.

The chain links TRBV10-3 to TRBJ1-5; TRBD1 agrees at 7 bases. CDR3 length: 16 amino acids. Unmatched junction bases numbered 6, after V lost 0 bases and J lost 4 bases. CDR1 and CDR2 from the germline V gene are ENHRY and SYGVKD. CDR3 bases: TGTGCCATCAGTGAGTCGGGGCTGACAGGGAATCAGCCCCAGCATTTT. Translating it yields CAISESGLTGNQPQHF.

The CDR3 reads CASSLIGKDTGELFF. The CDR3, as DNA: TGCGCCAGCAGCTTGATTGGGAAGGACACCGGGGAGCTGTTTTTT. The V and J genes are TRBV5-1 and TRBJ2-2, with D uncertain. In germline, CDR1 is SGHRS, CDR2 YFSETQ. This CDR3 region has 15 residues. The ends were cut back, 1 base at V and 3 bases at J, with 10 bases in the middle.

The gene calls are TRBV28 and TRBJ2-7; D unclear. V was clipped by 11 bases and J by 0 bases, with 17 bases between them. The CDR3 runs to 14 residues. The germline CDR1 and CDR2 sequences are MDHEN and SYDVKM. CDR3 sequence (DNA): TGTGCCCGCGGCCCGATCGCGAGCTCCTACGAGCAGTACTTC. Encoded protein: CARGPIASSYEQYF. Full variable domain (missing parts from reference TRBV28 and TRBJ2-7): DVKVTQSSRYLVKRTGEKVFLECVQDMDHENMFWYRQDPGLGLRLIYFSYDVKMKEKGDIPEGYSVSREKKERFSLILESASTNQTSMYLCARGPIASSYEQYFGPGTRLTVT.

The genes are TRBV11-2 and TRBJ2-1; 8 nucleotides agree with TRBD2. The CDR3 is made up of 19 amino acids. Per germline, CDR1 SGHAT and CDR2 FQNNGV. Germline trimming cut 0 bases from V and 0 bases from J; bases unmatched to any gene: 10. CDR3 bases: TGTGCCAGCAGCTTAGATATGAGTAGCGGGACACTCTCCTACAATGAGCAGTTCTTC. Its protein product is CASSLDMSSGTLSYNEQFF.

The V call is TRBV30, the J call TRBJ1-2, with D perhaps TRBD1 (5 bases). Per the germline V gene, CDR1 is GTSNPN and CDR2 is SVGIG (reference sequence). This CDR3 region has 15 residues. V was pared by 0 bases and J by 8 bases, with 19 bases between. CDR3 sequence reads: CAWSVLRHRSRGYTF. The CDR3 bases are TGTGCCTGGAGTGTACTGCGTCACAGGTCGAGAGGCTACACCTTC.

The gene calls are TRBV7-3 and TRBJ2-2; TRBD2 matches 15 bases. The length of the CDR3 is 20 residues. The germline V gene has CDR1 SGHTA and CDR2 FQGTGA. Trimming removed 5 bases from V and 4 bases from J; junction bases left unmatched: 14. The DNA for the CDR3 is TGTGCCAGCAGCCTTAATGGGGGACTAGCGGGAGGACTGGGCACCGGGGAGCTGTTTTTT. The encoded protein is CASSLNGGLAGGLGTGELFF. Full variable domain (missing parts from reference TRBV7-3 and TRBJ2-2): GAGVSQTPSNKVTEKGKYVELRCDPISGHTALYWYRQSLGQGPEFLIYFQGTGAADDSGLPNDRFFAVRPEGSVSTLKIQRTERGDSAVYLCASSLNGGLAGGLGTGELFFGEGSRLTVL.

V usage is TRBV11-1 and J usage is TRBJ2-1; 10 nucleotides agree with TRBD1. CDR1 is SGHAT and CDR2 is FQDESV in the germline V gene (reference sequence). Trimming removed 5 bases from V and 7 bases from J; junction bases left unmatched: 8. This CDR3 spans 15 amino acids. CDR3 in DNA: TGTGCCAGCAGCCAACCGGGACAGGGGTTGAATGAGCAGTTCTTC. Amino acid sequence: CASSQPGQGLNEQFF.

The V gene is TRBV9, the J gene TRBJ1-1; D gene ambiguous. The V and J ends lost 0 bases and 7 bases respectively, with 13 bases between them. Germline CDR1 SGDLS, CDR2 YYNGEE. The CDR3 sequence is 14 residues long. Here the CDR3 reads CASSVDPDRLEAFF. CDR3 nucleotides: TGTGCCAGCAGCGTAGACCCAGACCGCCTTGAAGCTTTCTTT.

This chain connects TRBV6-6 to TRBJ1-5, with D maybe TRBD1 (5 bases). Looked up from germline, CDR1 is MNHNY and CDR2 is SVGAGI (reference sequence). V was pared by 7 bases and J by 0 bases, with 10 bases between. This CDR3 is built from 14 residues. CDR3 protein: CASKPGGSNQPQHF. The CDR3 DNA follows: TGTGCCAGCAAACCGGGGGGTAGCAATCAGCCCCAGCATTTT.

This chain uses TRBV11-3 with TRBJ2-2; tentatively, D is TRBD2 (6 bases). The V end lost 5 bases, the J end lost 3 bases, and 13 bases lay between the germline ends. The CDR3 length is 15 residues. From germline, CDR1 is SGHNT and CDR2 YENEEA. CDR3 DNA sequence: TGTGCCAGCAGCCCCATCACGGGGGACACCGGGGAGCTGTTTTTT. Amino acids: CASSPITGDTGELFF.

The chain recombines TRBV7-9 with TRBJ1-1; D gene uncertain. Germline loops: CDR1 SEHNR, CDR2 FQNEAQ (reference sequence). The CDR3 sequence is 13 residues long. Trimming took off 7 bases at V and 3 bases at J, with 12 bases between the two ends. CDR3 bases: TGTGCCAGCATTTTATTGGACTACACTGAAGCTTTCTTT. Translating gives CASILLDYTEAFF.

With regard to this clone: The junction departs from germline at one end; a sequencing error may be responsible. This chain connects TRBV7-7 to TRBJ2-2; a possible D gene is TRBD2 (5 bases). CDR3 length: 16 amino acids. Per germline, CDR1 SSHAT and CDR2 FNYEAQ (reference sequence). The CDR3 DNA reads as TGTGCTAGCAGCCAGGATAGCGCTGTGAACACCGGGGAGCTGTTTTTT. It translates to CASSQDSAVNTGELFF.

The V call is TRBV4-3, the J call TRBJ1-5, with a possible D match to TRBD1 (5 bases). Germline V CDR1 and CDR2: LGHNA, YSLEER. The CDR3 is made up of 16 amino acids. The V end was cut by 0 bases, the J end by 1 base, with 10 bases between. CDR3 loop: CASSQDRGQSNQPQHF. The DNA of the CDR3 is TGCGCCAGCAGCCAAGATAGGGGCCAGAGCAATCAGCCCCAGCATTTT.

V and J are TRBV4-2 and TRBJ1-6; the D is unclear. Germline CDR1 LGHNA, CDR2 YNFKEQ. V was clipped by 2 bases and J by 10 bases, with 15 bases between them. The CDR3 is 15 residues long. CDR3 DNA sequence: TGTGCCAGCAGCCAATTTGGCGGATTAGGGTCACCCCTCCACTTT. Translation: CASSQFGGLGSPLHF.

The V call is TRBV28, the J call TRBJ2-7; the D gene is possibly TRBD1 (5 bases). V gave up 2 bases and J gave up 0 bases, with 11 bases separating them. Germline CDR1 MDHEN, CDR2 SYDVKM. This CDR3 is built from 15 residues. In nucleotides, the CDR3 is TGTGCCAGCAGTTTACCCCCCCAGGGCTCCTACGAGCAGTACTTC. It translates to CASSLPPQGSYEQYF.

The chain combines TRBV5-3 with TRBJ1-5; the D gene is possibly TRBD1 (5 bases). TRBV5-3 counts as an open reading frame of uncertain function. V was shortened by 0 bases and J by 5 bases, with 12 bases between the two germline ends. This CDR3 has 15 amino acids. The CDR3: CARSLAGRLDQPQHF. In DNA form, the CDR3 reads TGTGCCAGAAGCTTGGCAGGGCGTTTAGATCAGCCCCAGCATTTT.

This CDR3 is CSVVGEAGDNQPQHF. CDR3 coding DNA: TGCAGCGTTGTGGGGGAGGCTGGGGACAATCAGCCCCAGCATTTT. This sequence joins TRBV29-1 and TRBJ1-5; maybe TRBD1 (5 bases). Trimming took 4 bases from V and 3 from J, leaving 16 bases between them. Looked up from germline, CDR1 is SQVTM and CDR2 is ANQGSEA. This CDR3 spans 15 amino acids.

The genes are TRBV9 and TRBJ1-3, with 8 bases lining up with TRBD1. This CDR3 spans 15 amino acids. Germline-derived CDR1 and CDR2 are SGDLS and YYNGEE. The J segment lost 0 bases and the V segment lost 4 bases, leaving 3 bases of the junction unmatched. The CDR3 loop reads CASSPGTGSGNTIYF. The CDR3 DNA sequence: TGTGCCAGCAGCCCGGGGACAGGCTCTGGAAACACCATATATTTT.

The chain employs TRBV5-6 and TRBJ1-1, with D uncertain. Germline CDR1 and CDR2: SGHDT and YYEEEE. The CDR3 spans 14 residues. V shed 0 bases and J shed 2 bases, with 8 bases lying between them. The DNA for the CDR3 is TGTGCCAGCAGCTTGGTGGCAGCCAACACTGAAGCTTTCTTT. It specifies CASSLVAANTEAFF.